The 30 T cell receptor beta chains below were found in one sample sequenced in a study of blood T cell repertoires in COVID-19. Libraries were prepared by immunoSEQ multiplex PCR; TCRdb keeps only in-frame clonotypes and omits some of them. The sample carries 95,000 to 150,000 clones, 55% to 75% recorded once. Sequencing was carried out using peripheral blood. Every receptor here comes from a human donor with acute or convalescent COVID-19. The donor label of this sample is uncertain.

This sequence joins TRBV21-1 and TRBJ2-1; the tabulated D call, TRBD2, remains unverified against the DNA. TRBV21-1 is reported as a pseudogene. The CDR3 contains 15 residues. Written as DNA, the CDR3 is TGTGCCAGCAGCAAACCTGGTCGCACATGCAAAGAGGGGTTCTTC. Amino acids: CASSKPGRTCKEGFF.

This sequence joins TRBV6-4 and TRBJ2-7, with 14 bases lining up with TRBD2. The CDR3 is 18 amino acids. With V trimmed by 3 bases and J by 0 bases, 7 bases remained unmatched. Germline V gene data show CDR1 as MRHNA and CDR2 as SNTAGT. The DNA for the CDR3 is TGTGCCAGCAGTGAACTACGAGGGACTAGCGGGGGCTCCTACGAGCAGTACGTC. This sequence encodes CASSELRGTSGGSYEQYV.

This clone is labeled medium-sized. The CDR3 DNA is TGTGCCTGGGCAGGACACGCGAATTCACCCCTCCACTTT. Its translation is CAWAGHANSPLHF. The chain uses TRBV30 and TRBJ1-6, with D perhaps TRBD1 (5 bases). This CDR3 is 13 amino acids long. Trimming took off 5 bases at V and 7 bases at J, with 12 bases between the two ends. Germline CDR1 is GTSNPN and CDR2 is SVGIG (reference sequence).

V and J are TRBV30 and TRBJ1-6; 7 bases align to TRBD1. Germline CDR1 and CDR2: GTSNPN and SVGIG (reference sequence). The CDR3 has 16 residues. V was pared by 4 bases and J by 9 bases, with 15 bases of the junction left unmatched. CDR3 DNA sequence: TGTGCCTGGAATTATCGGGACAGCGCCCGGGGTTCACCCCTCCACTTT. The encoded protein is CAWNYRDSARGSPLHF.

V is TRBV5-5 and J is TRBJ2-2, with 9 positions matching TRBD1. The junction had 9 bases not matched to a gene; V was cut back by 4 bases and J by 2 bases. Per germline, CDR1 SGHKS and CDR2 YYEKEE (reference sequence). The CDR3 has 17 residues. CDR3 sequence: CASSQTPGQGNTGELFF. In DNA form, the CDR3 reads TGTGCCAGCAGCCAGACTCCGGGACAGGGAAACACCGGGGAGCTGTTTTTT.

The chain is built from TRBV7-3 and TRBJ2-3; TRBD2 matches at 11 bases. Germline CDR1 reads SGHTA; CDR2 reads FQGTGA. J lost 6 bases, V lost 4 bases, and 9 bases had no gene match. CDR3 length: 16 amino acids. Here the CDR3 DNA reads TGTGCCAGCAGCTCTAGCGGGGGGTCCCCCGGGGATACGCAGTATTTT. Translated: CASSSSGGSPGDTQYF.

The chain is built from TRBV7-8 and TRBJ2-2; 11 bases match TRBD1. Trimming at V came to 0 bases and at J to 9 bases, leaving 6 bases not matched to a gene. Germline CDR1 and CDR2: SGHVS and FQNEAQ. The CDR3 totals 16 residues. Written as DNA, the CDR3 is TGTGCCAGCAGCTTAGCGGGACAGGGGGTTTCAAGGGAGCTGTTTTTT. This sequence encodes CASSLAGQGVSRELFF.

CDR3 loop: CASSQPPLGTDTQYF. CDR3 DNA: TGTGCCAGCAGCCAACCCCCACTGGGCACAGATACGCAGTATTTT. V is TRBV4-2 and J is TRBJ2-3; no firm D call. Trimming removed 2 bases from V and 1 base from J, with 10 bases in between. Germline CDR1 is LGHNA and CDR2 is YNFKEQ. This CDR3 has 15 amino acids.

The rearrangement links TRBV24-1 to TRBJ1-1, with 7 bases aligning to TRBD1. This CDR3 comprises 16 residues. The V gene's germline CDR1 is KGHDR and CDR2 SFDVKD. The V gene end was trimmed by 5 bases and the J gene end by 0 bases; junction bases not matched to a gene: 8. CDR3 nucleotide sequence: TGTGCCACCAGTGCCTTGGGACAGCCATTGAACACTGAAGCTTTCTTT. It yields the protein CATSALGQPLNTEAFF.

The rearrangement joins TRBV18 to TRBJ2-7; tentatively, D is TRBD2 (6 bases). The CDR3 totals 15 residues. V was clipped by 6 bases and J by 3 bases, with 18 bases between them. CDR1 KGHSH and CDR2 LQKENI come from the germline V gene. For the CDR3, the DNA is TGTGCCAGCTCGTCACGTTCGGGAGCCAACTACGAGCAGTACTTC. Protein: CASSSRSGANYEQYF. Full variable domain (remainder filled in from reference TRBV18 and TRBJ2-7): NAGVMQNPRHLVRRRGQEARLRCSPMKGHSHVYWYRQLPEEGLKFMVYLQKENIIDESGMPKERFSAEFPKEGPSILRIQQVVRGDSAAYFCASSSRSGANYEQYFGPGTRLTVT.

V and J are TRBV19 and TRBJ1-1; tentative D call: TRBD1 (5 bases). Trimming removed 1 base from V and 4 bases from J, with 10 bases in between. Per the germline V gene, CDR1 is LNHDA and CDR2 is SQIVND (reference sequence). This CDR3 is 14 amino acids long. CDR3 nucleotides: TGTGCCAGTAGTATAGGTCAGGGAGGCACTGAAGCTTTCTTT. Its protein product is CASSIGQGGTEAFF.

J is TRBJ2-5 and V is TRBV24-1, with 7 bases aligning to TRBD1. V shed 4 bases and J 2 bases; nucleotides not matched to a gene: 6. Germline CDR1 reads KGHDR; CDR2 reads SFDVKD. This CDR3 is 15 amino acids long. CDR3 in DNA: TGTGCCACCAGTGAGCGACAGGGTCGGCAAGAGACCCAGTACTTC. This sequence encodes CATSERQGRQETQYF.

This sequence joins TRBV9 and TRBJ2-1; maybe TRBD2 (5 bases). This CDR3 has 15 residues. V was cut by 1 base and J by 6 bases, with 14 bases left in between. Germline V gene sequence: CDR1 SGDLS, CDR2 YYNGEE. The CDR3 spells CASSVRGFGFNEQFF. CDR3 DNA sequence: TGTGCCAGCAGCGTACGGGGTTTCGGGTTCAATGAGCAGTTCTTC.

This chain joins TRBV7-9 and TRBJ2-7, with D maybe TRBD1 (7 bases). The CDR3 covers 13 residues. V was cut by 10 bases and J by 7 bases, with 20 bases left in between. The germline gives CDR1 SEHNR, CDR2 FQNEAQ (reference sequence). CDR3 amino acids: CATGGQTRKEQYF. Here the CDR3 DNA reads TGTGCCACAGGGGGGCAAACCCGGAAAGAGCAGTACTTC. The full variable domain, its missing parts supplied by reference TRBV7-9 and TRBJ2-7, is DTGVSQNPRHKITKRGQNVTFRCDPISEHNRLYWYRQTLGQGPEFLTYFQNEAQLEKSRLLSDRFSAERPKGSFSTLEIQRTEQGDSAMYLCATGGQTRKEQYFGPGTRLTVT.

J is TRBJ1-4 and V is TRBV11-2; D perhaps matches TRBD1 (5 bases). V was trimmed by 4 bases and J by 3 bases, leaving 9 bases between them. The CDR3 spans 14 residues. Per germline, CDR1 SGHAT and CDR2 FQNNGV. The CDR3 reads CASSWGWANEKLFF. The DNA for the CDR3 is TGTGCCAGCAGCTGGGGCTGGGCTAATGAAAAACTGTTTTTT.

J is TRBJ1-4 and V is TRBV5-1; 8 bases map to TRBD1. The germline CDR1 and CDR2 sequences are SGHRS and YFSETQ. The ends lost 0 bases at V and 8 bases at J; junction bases unmatched: 9. The CDR3 consists of 16 residues. The DNA of the CDR3 is TGCGCCAGCAGCTTGGAGGGACAGGCCCGGGGCGAAAAACTGTTTTTT. Amino acids: CASSLEGQARGEKLFF.

The CDR3 reads CASSLGLFLYNEQFF. The CDR3 DNA follows: TGTGCCAGCAGCTTGGGACTTTTTCTTTACAATGAGCAGTTCTTC. The chain is built from TRBV5-6 and TRBJ2-1; D not resolved. The V and J ends lost 0 bases and 4 bases respectively, with 11 bases between them. This CDR3 is built from 15 residues. Germline CDR1 is SGHDT and CDR2 is YYEEEE.

The chain joins TRBV18 to TRBJ1-1; TRBD1 might be the D (5 bases). The CDR3 runs 14 residues. V lost 4 bases to trimming and J lost 4 bases, with 13 bases between them. Germline values: CDR1 KGHSH, CDR2 LQKENI. This CDR3 reads CASSLDWGGTEAFF. The DNA for the CDR3 is TGTGCCAGCTCACTTGATTGGGGGGGCACTGAAGCTTTCTTT. Variable domain in full (rest from reference TRBV18 and TRBJ1-1): NAGVMQNPRHLVRRRGQEARLRCSPMKGHSHVYWYRQLPEEGLKFMVYLQKENIIDESGMPKERFSAEFPKEGPSILRIQQVVRGDSAAYFCASSLDWGGTEAFFGQGTRLTVV.

This chain links TRBV5-5 with TRBJ2-7, with 7 bases that match TRBD1. With V trimmed by 2 bases and J by 4 bases, 6 bases remained unmatched. CDR3 length equals 14 residues. CDR1 SGHKS and CDR2 YYEKEE come from the germline V gene (reference sequence). The CDR3: CASSFGTAVYEQYF. CDR3 coding DNA: TGTGCCAGCAGCTTCGGGACAGCTGTTTACGAGCAGTACTTC.

This chain's CDR3 is CASSAGTSGVETQYF. The CDR3 DNA reads as TGTGCCAGCAGTGCCGGGACTAGCGGGGTTGAGACCCAGTACTTC. The V and J genes are TRBV27 and TRBJ2-5, with 13 bases identical to TRBD2. Germline V gene sequence: CDR1 MNHEY, CDR2 SMNVEV (reference sequence). Trimming cost V 5 bases and J 5 bases; bases outside gene matches: 5. The CDR3 extends over 15 amino acids.

This clone showed up just a few times. The rearrangement joins TRBV15 to TRBJ1-2; D might be TRBD1 (5 bases). Deletions cut 5 bases from V and 6 bases from J, with 10 bases between. CDR1 LNHNV and CDR2 YYDKDF come from the germline V gene (reference sequence). The CDR3 is 12 amino acids. The CDR3 region has the DNA TGTGCCACCAGCCAGGGATACGATGGCTACACCTTC. Amino acids: CATSQGYDGYTF.

The CDR3 DNA reads TGCGCCAGCAGCTTGGCCGGGATCTCCTATAATTCACCCCTCCACTTT. Amino acids: CASSLAGISYNSPLHF. The chain links TRBV5-1 to TRBJ1-6; D not certain. CDR3 length: 16 amino acids. The ends were cut back, 0 bases at V and 0 bases at J, with 7 bases in the middle. CDR1 is SGHRS and CDR2 is YFSETQ in the germline V gene.

The J gene is TRBJ2-2, the V gene TRBV6-5; 12 nucleotides match TRBD2. This CDR3 spans 14 amino acids. V was clipped by 7 bases and J by 7 bases; unmatched bases: 4. Germline loops: CDR1 MNHEY, CDR2 SVGAGI. The CDR3 reads CASKSSGGVGELFF. DNA for the CDR3: TGTGCCAGCAAATCTAGCGGGGGGGTCGGGGAGCTGTTTTTT.

This chain uses TRBV7-8 with TRBJ1-1, with D perhaps TRBD1 (5 bases). Trimming left V 8 bases short and J 5 bases short, with 24 bases between. Germline values: CDR1 SGHVS, CDR2 FQNEAQ. The CDR3 has 16 residues. The CDR3, as DNA: TGTGCCAGCTCCTCGGCCGGGTCTTGGGGGAGGACTGAAGCTTTCTTT. Its translation is CASSSAGSWGRTEAFF.

J is TRBJ1-5 and V is TRBV9; 7 bases fit TRBD1. Per the germline V gene, CDR1 is SGDLS and CDR2 is YYNGEE. CDR3 length: 15 residues. Germline trimming cut 3 bases from V and 5 bases from J; bases unmatched to any gene: 8. The CDR3 DNA sequence: TGTGCCAGCAGCGATGGGACAGACAGTTATCAGCCCCAGCATTTT. This encodes CASSDGTDSYQPQHF.

The chain's CDR3 is CASSELGRGEQYV. CDR3 sequence (DNA): TGTGCCAGCAGTGAACTGGGCAGGGGGGAGCAGTACGTC. This chain links TRBV6-1 with TRBJ2-7, with 7 bases fitting TRBD1. The junction had 5 bases not matched to a gene; V was cut back by 2 bases and J by 7 bases. Germline V gene data show CDR1 as MNHNS and CDR2 as SASEGT. CDR3 size: 13 residues.

This CDR3 is CASVPGDGETQYF. DNA for the CDR3: TGTGCCAGTGTGCCCGGGGATGGCGAGACCCAGTACTTC. The chain has TRBV7-2 and TRBJ2-5; TRBD2 might be the D (5 bases). The V gene lost 9 bases and the J gene lost 5 bases, with 16 bases spanning the gap. Germline CDR1 is SGHTA and CDR2 is FQGNSA. The CDR3 length is 13 residues.

The CDR3 DNA follows: TGTGCCAGCAGTGATACTAGCGGGGCCACCGGGGAGCTGTTTTTT. Encoded protein: CASSDTSGATGELFF. The rearrangement uses TRBV27 and TRBJ2-2, with 10 bases aligning to TRBD2. The V segment lost 5 bases and the J segment 4 bases; nucleotides outside the gene matches: 4. This CDR3 spans 15 amino acids. CDR1 is MNHEY and CDR2 is SMNVEV in the germline V gene (reference sequence).

The chain combines TRBV15 with TRBJ2-7; 9 bases fit TRBD2. Germline V gene lookup returns CDR1 LNHNV and CDR2 YYDKDF (reference sequence). This CDR3 has 14 residues. The trim removed 1 base at V and 2 bases at J, leaving 0 bases unmatched. CDR3 sequence (DNA): TGTGCCACCAGCAGAGGCGGGGGGGCCTACGAGCAGTACTTC. Translating it yields CATSRGGGAYEQYF.

This clone has a handful of counts. This chain connects TRBV7-2 to TRBJ2-3; 8 bases agree with TRBD2. Losses at the gene ends were 1 base for V and 3 bases for J; bases not matched to a gene: 6. The CDR3 length is 16 residues. CDR1 and CDR2 (germline): SGHTA, FQGNSA. CDR3 DNA: TGTGCCAGCAGCTTAGGGGGACTAGGAATGACAGATACGCAGTATTTT. Amino acids: CASSLGGLGMTDTQYF.